Shown below are 24 T cell receptor beta chains from a single sample sequenced in a study of T-cell reconstitution after alpha-beta-depleted transplantation in children. As it was prepared, the TCRbeta library received unique molecular identifiers. TCRdb redid the calling of the PCR reads with MiXCR, one entry per CDR3 protein. The sample includes approximately 500,000 distinct CDR3 sequences, 27% of them seen just once. The starting material was PBMCs, obtained before TCRalphabeta/CD19-depleted stem cell transplant. The receptors here all came from a boy in the first two years of life with Wiskott-Aldrich syndrome, due to receive a stem cell transplant.

The genes are TRBV5-1 and TRBJ2-6, with 7 positions matching TRBD1. The CDR3 is 17 amino acids. V dropped 0 bases and J dropped 0; count of bases not matched to a gene: 3. Germline V CDR1 and CDR2: SGHRS, YFSETQ. CDR3 DNA: TGCGCCAGCAGCTTGGACAGGGGCGACTCTGGGGCCAACGTCCTGACTTTC. Amino acid sequence: CASSLDRGDSGANVLTF.

The chain couples TRBV20-1 to TRBJ1-1, with D perhaps TRBD1 (5 bases). Germline lookup yields CDR1 DFQATT and CDR2 SNEGSKA (reference sequence). This CDR3 has 16 amino acids. Between the trimmed V and J ends, which lost 8 bases and 0 bases, there was a span of 22 bases. This chain's CDR3 is CSSQVVIGAMNTEAFF. CDR3 in DNA: TGCAGTTCCCAGGTCGTAATTGGGGCCATGAACACTGAAGCTTTCTTT.

V and J are TRBV10-3 and TRBJ1-4; 10 bases align to TRBD1. With 8 bases clipped from V and 6 bases from J, the junction kept 3 bases outside the gene matches. The CDR3 runs 13 residues. CDR1 and CDR2 (germline): ENHRY, SYGVKD. The CDR3 region has the DNA TGTGCCATCGGCGGGACAGGGGATGAAAAACTGTTTTTT. Its translation is CAIGGTGDEKLFF.

This clonotype was seen more than once but under ten times. V usage is TRBV18 and J usage is TRBJ2-1; D is uncertain. Germline lookup yields CDR1 KGHSH and CDR2 LQKENI. The V gene lost 3 bases and the J gene lost 5 bases, with 14 bases spanning the gap. The CDR3 spans 15 residues. The DNA for the CDR3 is TGTGCCAGCTCACCGTATGTGGTCCGGGACAATGAGCAGTTCTTC. It yields the protein CASSPYVVRDNEQFF.

The chain recombines TRBV15 with TRBJ2-3; tentatively, D is TRBD1 (6 bases). V lost 3 bases and J 3 bases, leaving 10 bases between the germline ends. The V gene's germline CDR1 is LNHNV and CDR2 YYDKDF (reference sequence). There are 14 residues in the CDR3. For the CDR3, the DNA is TGTGCCACCAGCAGCAGGGGTTTGACAGATACGCAGTATTTT. Translation gives CATSSRGLTDTQYF.

Only a few counts were recorded for this clonotype. This chain links TRBV14 with TRBJ2-3; D gene uncertain. Trimming cost V 0 bases and J 3 bases, with 19 bases left between them. This CDR3 spans 18 amino acids. The germline V gene encodes CDR1 SGHDN and CDR2 FVKESK. CDR3 DNA sequence: TGTGCCAGCAGCCAAGACCCGATACTCGTTGTCAATACAGATACGCAGTATTTT. Amino acids: CASSQDPILVVNTDTQYF.

The chain has TRBV7-9 and TRBJ2-1; TRBD2 matches 12 bases. This CDR3 has 16 amino acids. The V segment lost 5 bases and the J segment 8 bases; nucleotides outside the gene matches: 10. Germline V gene lookup returns CDR1 SEHNR and CDR2 FQNEAQ (reference sequence). CDR3 amino acids: CASSTYGLAGMDEQFF. The CDR3 DNA is TGTGCCAGCAGCACCTACGGACTAGCGGGAATGGATGAGCAGTTCTTC.

This clonotype was counted between two and nine times. This chain connects TRBV5-1 to TRBJ1-1; no definite D call. Germline V gene data show CDR1 as SGHRS and CDR2 as YFSETQ. CDR3 length: 14 amino acids. Trimming shortened V by 0 bases and J by 4 bases, and 10 bases separated the two germline ends. The CDR3 region is CASSLDARSTEAFF. CDR3 coding DNA: TGCGCCAGCAGCTTGGACGCTCGAAGCACTGAAGCTTTCTTT.

The chain employs TRBV3-1 and TRBJ2-7; D might be TRBD2 (6 bases). The CDR3 has 17 residues. Trimming took 0 bases from V and 4 from J, leaving 19 bases between them. Germline loops: CDR1 LGHDT, CDR2 YNNKEL (reference sequence). CDR3 residues: CASSQETTQGGMYEQYF. CDR3 sequence (DNA): TGTGCCAGCAGCCAAGAAACTACTCAGGGAGGAATGTACGAGCAGTACTTC.

This clonotype was detected a few times. The genes are TRBV20-1 and TRBJ2-6, with D uncertain. Germline loops: CDR1 DFQATT, CDR2 SNEGSKA (reference sequence). Between the trimmed V and J ends, which lost 3 bases and 0 bases, there was a span of 12 bases. The CDR3 covers 16 residues. CDR3 sequence (DNA): TGCAGTGCTAGTGTCGACCGAACCTCTGGGGCCAACGTCCTGACTTTC. As protein: CSASVDRTSGANVLTF.

V usage is TRBV6-5 and J usage is TRBJ2-1; D might be TRBD1 (5 bases). The germline V gene has CDR1 MNHEY and CDR2 SVGAGI. Trimming shortened V by 0 bases and J by 4 bases, and 7 bases separated the two germline ends. The CDR3 has 14 amino acids. In DNA, the CDR3 is TGTGCCAGCAGTTACTCAACAGGTTACAATGAGCAGTTCTTC. As protein: CASSYSTGYNEQFF.

CDR3 sequence: CASSLGTGSRNQPQHF. In DNA form, the CDR3 reads TGTGCCAGCAGCTTAGGCACAGGTTCACGAAATCAGCCCCAGCATTTT. The rearrangement joins TRBV11-2 to TRBJ1-5; TRBD1 is a possible D gene (5 bases). The CDR3 runs to 16 residues. Germline-derived CDR1 and CDR2 are SGHAT and FQNNGV. Trimming shortened V by 1 base and J by 4 bases, and 14 bases separated the two germline ends.

This clonotype showed up just once. The chain couples TRBV20-1 to TRBJ2-5; 9 positions match TRBD2. The germline gives CDR1 DFQATT, CDR2 SNEGSKA (reference sequence). The CDR3 extends over 15 amino acids. V dropped 3 bases and J dropped 2; count of bases not matched to a gene: 7. The CDR3 DNA sequence: TGCAGTGCTAGTAAGCTAGCGGGGCGACAAGAGACCCAGTACTTC. Translation: CSASKLAGRQETQYF.

This clonotype was picked up a small number of times. The rearrangement uses TRBV5-1 and TRBJ1-4, with D unresolved. Germline V gene data show CDR1 as SGHRS and CDR2 as YFSETQ. With 0 bases removed from V and 0 bases from J, the gap between germline ends came to 6 bases. The CDR3 totals 15 residues. The CDR3: CASSLATATNEKLFF. The CDR3 DNA is TGCGCCAGCAGCTTGGCGACCGCAACTAATGAAAAACTGTTTTTT.

The chain uses TRBV10-1 and TRBJ2-5; 10 bases match TRBD2. The CDR3 runs to 16 residues. Germline V gene lookup returns CDR1 WNHNN and CDR2 SYGVQD (reference sequence). The V and J ends lost 0 bases and 2 bases, in that order; junction bases with no gene match: 3. The CDR3 here is CASSESSSGRQETQYF. CDR3 sequence (DNA): TGCGCCAGCAGTGAGTCGAGTAGCGGGAGGCAAGAGACCCAGTACTTC.

This clonotype was counted a few times. The chain employs TRBV4-1 and TRBJ1-2; D is ambiguous. The ends were cut back, 0 bases at V and 4 bases at J, with 9 bases in the middle. The V gene's germline CDR1 is MGHRA and CDR2 YSYEKL. The CDR3 length is 14 residues. The DNA for the CDR3 is TGCGCCAGCAGCCAAGATGGACCAGGCTATGGCTACACCTTC. This translates into CASSQDGPGYGYTF.

In this sample, this clonotype turned up a few times. The chain is built from TRBV3-1 and TRBJ2-5, with D perhaps TRBD1 or TRBD2 (5 bases each). CDR3 length: 16 residues. Trimming shortened V by 0 bases and J by 0 bases, and 11 bases separated the two germline ends. From germline, CDR1 is LGHDT and CDR2 YNNKEL (reference sequence). In nucleotides, the CDR3 is TGTGCCAGCAGCCAAGAAGGGACCGTGTACCAAGAGACCCAGTACTTC. Encoded protein: CASSQEGTVYQETQYF.

This chain uses TRBV20-1 with TRBJ1-5; TRBD1 is a possible D gene (5 bases). Germline V gene lookup returns CDR1 DFQATT and CDR2 SNEGSKA (reference sequence). V was trimmed by 0 bases and J by 0 bases, leaving 18 bases between them. This CDR3 has 18 residues. As DNA, the CDR3 is TGCAGTGCTAGAGATTTCAGGGCTCAAACATATAGCAATCAGCCCCAGCATTTT. Translation: CSARDFRAQTYSNQPQHF.

V and J are TRBV27 and TRBJ2-1; D call uncertain. Germline CDR1 is MNHEY and CDR2 is SMNVEV (reference sequence). Trimming left V 3 bases short and J 13 bases short, with 10 bases between. This CDR3 region has 11 residues. The CDR3 sequence: CASSLLGAQFF. In nucleotides, the CDR3 is TGTGCCAGCAGTTTGCTTGGAGCCCAGTTCTTC.

The CDR3 here is CASSGFWTEYGYTF. Here the CDR3 DNA reads TGTGCCAGCAGCGGATTTTGGACGGAATATGGCTACACCTTC. This rearrangement joins TRBV6-1 to TRBJ1-2; D is uncertain. Trimming took 6 bases from V and 5 from J, leaving 16 bases between them. Germline CDR1 is MNHNS and CDR2 is SASEGT. This CDR3 region has 14 residues.

This clonotype was counted only a few times. V is TRBV5-1 and J is TRBJ2-1, with D uncertain. The CDR3 covers 15 residues. Looked up from germline, CDR1 is SGHRS and CDR2 is YFSETQ. V lost 2 bases and J lost 5, with 14 bases in between. Written as DNA, the CDR3 is TGCGCCAGCAGCTTTCTTTTGGGGTATGACAATGAGCAGTTCTTC. Its protein is CASSFLLGYDNEQFF.

The genes are TRBV14 and TRBJ2-5; the match to TRBD2 covers 8 bases. The germline CDR1 and CDR2 sequences are SGHDN and FVKESK. V lost 1 base, J lost 2 bases, and 6 bases stayed unmatched. The CDR3 totals 16 residues. As DNA, the CDR3 is TGTGCCAGCAGCCAAGGGACTAGCACCAGGCAAGAGACCCAGTACTTC. Its protein product is CASSQGTSTRQETQYF.

The chain is built from TRBV5-1 and TRBJ2-5, with a weak D call TRBD2 (5 bases). The CDR3 loop spans 15 amino acids. V gave up 4 bases and J gave up 1 base, with 14 bases separating them. Germline CDR1 is SGHRS and CDR2 is YFSETQ. CDR3 DNA: TGCGCCAGCAGCCCGGGAAGTGAGGTCCAAGAGACCCAGTACTTC. Amino acids: CASSPGSEVQETQYF.

This rearrangement joins TRBV12-3 or TRBV12-4 to TRBJ2-7, with a weak D call TRBD2 (6 bases). V gave up 5 bases and J gave up 7 bases, with 18 bases separating them. This CDR3 comprises 14 residues. For the CDR3, the DNA is TGTGCCAGCAGTCCAGGTCCTCCCGCGGGGGAGCAGTACTTC. This encodes CASSPGPPAGEQYF.